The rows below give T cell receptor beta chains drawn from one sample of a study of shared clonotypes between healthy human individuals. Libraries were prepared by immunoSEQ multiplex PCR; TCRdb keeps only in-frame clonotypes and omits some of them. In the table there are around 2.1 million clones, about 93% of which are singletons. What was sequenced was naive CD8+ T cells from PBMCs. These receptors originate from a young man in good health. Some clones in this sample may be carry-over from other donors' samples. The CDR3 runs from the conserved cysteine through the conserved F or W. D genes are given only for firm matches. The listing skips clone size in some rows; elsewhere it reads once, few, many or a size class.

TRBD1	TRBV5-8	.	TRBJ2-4	TGTGCCAGCAGCTGGAGCGGAGGGACAGGCGAGTACTTC	CASSWSGGTGEYF
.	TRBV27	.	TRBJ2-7	TGTGCCAGCAGTTGGGCGTCCGGGCTCCTGGAGGAGCAGTACTTC	CASSWASGLLEEQYF
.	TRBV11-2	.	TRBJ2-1	TGTGCCAGCAGCTTCCGGTCTAGCTCCTACAATGAGCAGTTCTTC	CASSFRSSSYNEQFF
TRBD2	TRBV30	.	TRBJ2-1	TGTGCCTGGAGTCCGCAGCGGGAGGGCCTGTGGAATGAGCAGTTCTTC	CAWSPQREGLWNEQFF
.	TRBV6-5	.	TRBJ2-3	TGTGCCAGCAGTTACGAGCGGCGGGATACGCAGTATTTT	CASSYERRDTQYF
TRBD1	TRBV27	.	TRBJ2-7	TGTGCCAGCAGTGCCCAGGGGGCGAGCTCCTACGAGCAGTACTTC	CASSAQGASSYEQYF
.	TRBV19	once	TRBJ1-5	TGTGCCAGCAATATGTGGGGCAGCAATCAGCCCCAGCATTTT	CASNMWGSNQPQHF
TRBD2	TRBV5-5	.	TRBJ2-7	TGTGCCAGCAGCTTGGATATAGGACTAGGAGTTTACGAGCAGTACTTC	CASSLDIGLGVYEQYF
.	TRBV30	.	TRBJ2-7	TGTGCCTGGAGTGCCCCGGGCGAGAGGGGTACTTACGAGCAGTACTTC	CAWSAPGERGTYEQYF
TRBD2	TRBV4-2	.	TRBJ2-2	TGTGCCAGCAGCCCGGAAGGCCCAGCGGGAGAGGGTACCGGGGAGCTGTTTTTT	CASSPEGPAGEGTGELFF
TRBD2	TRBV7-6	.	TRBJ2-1	TGTGCCAGCAGCGCTCGGACTAGCGGGAGGAGGAATGAGCAGTTCTTC	CASSARTSGRRNEQFF
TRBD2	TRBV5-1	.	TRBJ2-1	TGCGCCAGCAGCTTGGCGGAACTAGCGGGAGGATTCTCCTACAATGAGCAGTTCTTC	CASSLAELAGGFSYNEQFF
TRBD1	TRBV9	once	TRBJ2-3	TGTGCCAGCAGCGGGGACAGGGGGCTCACAGATACGCAGTATTTT	CASSGDRGLTDTQYF
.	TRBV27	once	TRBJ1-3	TGTGCCAGCAGTTTACGCAACTCTGGAAACACCATATATTTT	CASSLRNSGNTIYF
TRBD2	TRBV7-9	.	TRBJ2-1	TGTGCCAGCAGCCAAGATAGCGGGACCCCCCTCAATGAGCAGTTCTTC	CASSQDSGTPLNEQFF
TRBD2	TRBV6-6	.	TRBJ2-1	TGTGCCAGCATTTCCAGCGGGAGCCCCTACAATGAGCAGTTCTTC	CASISSGSPYNEQFF
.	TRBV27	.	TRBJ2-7	TGTGCCAGACACCCAAACGAGCAGTACTTC	CARHPNEQYF
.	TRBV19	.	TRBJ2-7	TGTGCCAGTAGTATCACGGCAGCCTACGAGCAGTACTTC	CASSITAAYEQYF
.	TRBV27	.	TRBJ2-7	TGTGCCAGCAGTCTGGGACGTACCTACGAGCAGTACTTC	CASSLGRTYEQYF
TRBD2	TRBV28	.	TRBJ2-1	TGTGCCAGCAGTCCCGAGACTAGCGGGGTATACAATGAGCAGTTCTTC	CASSPETSGVYNEQFF
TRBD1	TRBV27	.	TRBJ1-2	TGTGCCAGCAGTTTAACAGGGGGCGCACGGGGCTACACCTTC	CASSLTGGARGYTF
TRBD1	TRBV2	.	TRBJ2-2	TGTGCCACCCGGGACAGGGGGTCCGGGGAGCTGTTTTTT	CATRDRGSGELFF
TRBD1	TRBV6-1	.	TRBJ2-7	TGTGCCAGCAGTGCTCCCGGGACAGCAACCTACGAGCAGTACTTC	CASSAPGTATYEQYF